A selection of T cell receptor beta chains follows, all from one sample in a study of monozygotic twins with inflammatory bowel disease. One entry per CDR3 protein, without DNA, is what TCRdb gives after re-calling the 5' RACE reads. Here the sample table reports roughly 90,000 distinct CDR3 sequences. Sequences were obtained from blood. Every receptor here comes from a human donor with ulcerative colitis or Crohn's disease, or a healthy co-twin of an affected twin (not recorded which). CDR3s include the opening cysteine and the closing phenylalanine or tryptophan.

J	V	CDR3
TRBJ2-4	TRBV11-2	CASSLDRVTKNIQYF
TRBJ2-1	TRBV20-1	CSARDLDRGPYNEQFF
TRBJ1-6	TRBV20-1	CSANSGGPLSSYNSPLHF
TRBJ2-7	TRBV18	CASSPGVGLSYEQYF
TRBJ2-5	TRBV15	CATSKRYSRQNQETQYF
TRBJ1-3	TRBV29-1	CSAGQGKGSGNTIYF
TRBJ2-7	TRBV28	CASSPGQGPEQYF
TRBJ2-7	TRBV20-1	CSARDSTLTYEQYF
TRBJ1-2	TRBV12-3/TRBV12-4	CASGGRLGSGYTF
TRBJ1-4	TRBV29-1	CSARTPGTEKLFF
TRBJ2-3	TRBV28	CASSFLAGTDTQYF
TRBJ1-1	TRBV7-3	CASSLRGRGQGTEAFF
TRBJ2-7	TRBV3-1	CASSHGAYEQYF
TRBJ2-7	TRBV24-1	CATSVLQGGAYEQYF
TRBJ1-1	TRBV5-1	CASHPGANTEAFF
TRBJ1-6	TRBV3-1	CASSPGSYNSPLHF
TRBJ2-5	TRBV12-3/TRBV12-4	CASSTRAETQYF
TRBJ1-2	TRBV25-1	CASSEGSRYFGYTF
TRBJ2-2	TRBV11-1	CASSLARTFELRDRDYTGELFF
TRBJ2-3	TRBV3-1	CASSQRRATDTQYF
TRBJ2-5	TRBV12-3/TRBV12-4	CASGWGSGTKTQYF
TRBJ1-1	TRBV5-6	CASSQGTGGRVAFF
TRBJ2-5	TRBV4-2	CASSQGSGTPGKETQYF
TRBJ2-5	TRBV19	CASSSADGRGETQYF
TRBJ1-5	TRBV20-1	CSARGGERGYQPQHF
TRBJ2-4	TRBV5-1	CASSFSGQGQNIQYF
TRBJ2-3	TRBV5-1	CASSLQIPTDTQYF
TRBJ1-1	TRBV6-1	CASSVSVSTDPTEAFF
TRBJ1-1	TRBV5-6	CASSLAGQMNTEAFF
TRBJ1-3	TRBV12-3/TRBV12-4	CASSLSGQGNTIYF
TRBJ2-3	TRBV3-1	CASSQDWGHTDTQYF
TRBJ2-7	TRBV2	CASRWAVSSYEQYF
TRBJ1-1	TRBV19	CASRAPGNTEAFF
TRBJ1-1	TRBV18	CASSPGENEAFF
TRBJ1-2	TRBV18	CASSPIGDTSPTGYTF
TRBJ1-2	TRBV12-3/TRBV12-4	CASSLTGATYGYTF
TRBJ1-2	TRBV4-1	CASSQDRTGEGANYGYTF
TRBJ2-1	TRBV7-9	CASSLGQGIEQFF
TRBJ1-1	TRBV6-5	CASSYSTKPRRPEAFF
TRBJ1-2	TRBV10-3	CAISGEASYGYTF
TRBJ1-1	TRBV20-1	CSAPRGGGRTEAFF
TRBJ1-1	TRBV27	CASRDRRPNTEAFF
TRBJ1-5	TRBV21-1	CASSSPGMGSNQPQHF
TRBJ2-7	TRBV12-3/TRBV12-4	CASSLAQGASREQYF
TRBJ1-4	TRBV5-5	CASSLQGEKLFF
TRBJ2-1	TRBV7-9	CASSFDGAYNEQFF
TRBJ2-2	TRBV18	CATARAAATGELFF
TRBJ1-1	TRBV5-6	CASSLGLRGAEAFF
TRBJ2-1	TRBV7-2	CASSLDGTAINNEQFF
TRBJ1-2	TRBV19	CASSILGTYGYTF
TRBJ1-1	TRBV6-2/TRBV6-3	CASTKGVNTEAFF
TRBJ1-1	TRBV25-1	CASTFQGPTEAFF
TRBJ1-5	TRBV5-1	CASSLAPGTVNQPQHF
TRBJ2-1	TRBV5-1	CASSVDGRLAGGNEQFF